The 23 T cell receptor beta chains reported below all come from one sample, sequenced in a study of blood T cells in healthy people across ages. Sample-barcoded 5' priming and a J-beta primer mix drove a second PCR of about 6 to 12 cycles. TCRdb reprocessed the 5' RACE reads with MiXCR, giving one entry per CDR3 protein. The sample has about 1 million distinct CDR3 sequences, about 25% seen once; the top ten hold approximately 0.7%. The same specimen was also included in a second study, on T cells of mothers and their children.

The sample comprised blood. The receptors originated from a girl aged 2 to 9 in good health.

V is TRBV15 and J is TRBJ2-7; D might be TRBD1 or TRBD2, each matching 5 bases. The CDR3 consists of 14 residues. Trimming took off 1 base at V and 3 bases at J, with 10 bases between the two ends. Germline values: CDR1 LNHNV, CDR2 YYDKDF (reference sequence). The CDR3 protein is CATSRVGTNYEQYF. The CDR3 bases are TGTGCCACCAGCAGAGTGGGGACCAACTACGAGCAGTACTTC.

This clonotype was seen a few times. The chain links TRBV20-1 to TRBJ2-5, with TRBD2 as a possible D gene (5 bases). The tail of the sequence fits TRBJ2-1 better, so the J call may be wrong. CDR3 size: 13 residues. Germline V gives CDR1 DFQATT, CDR2 SNEGSKA (reference sequence). CDR3 sequence reads: CSASRDTYNEQFF. The CDR3 nucleotides are TGCAGTGCTAGCCGGGATACATACAATGAGCAGTTCTTC.

The chain couples TRBV29-1 to TRBJ2-7; possible D gene TRBD2, 5 bases. This CDR3 has 12 residues. Trimming removed 5 bases at V and 5 bases at J, with 13 bases between. In germline, CDR1 is SQVTM, CDR2 ANQGSEA. Here the CDR3 DNA reads TGCAGCGTTAAGGACTTTACCAACGAGCAGTACTTC. This codes for CSVKDFTNEQYF.

A few counts support this clonotype. This sequence joins TRBV12-3 or TRBV12-4 and TRBJ2-2; tentative D call: TRBD1 (5 bases). Trimming pared 6 bases from V and 4 bases from J, leaving 12 bases between. The length of the CDR3 is 14 residues. The CDR3 DNA is TGTGCCAGCAGCACGACTGGGGCCACCGGGGAGCTGTTTTTT. It yields the protein CASSTTGATGELFF.

This chain uses TRBV20-1 with TRBJ1-1; no definite D call. CDR1 DFQATT and CDR2 SNEGSKA come from the germline V gene (reference sequence). CDR3 length: 13 residues. The CDR3 sequence is CTANSYVNTEAFF. The CDR3 bases are TGCACCGCTAATTCCTATGTGAACACTGAAGCTTTCTTT.

J is TRBJ2-2 and V is TRBV3-1, with D tentatively TRBD2 (6 bases). Germline V CDR1 and CDR2: LGHDT, YNNKEL (reference sequence). This CDR3 is 15 amino acids long. The V gene lost 1 base and the J gene lost 6 bases, with 12 bases spanning the gap. The CDR3 region has the DNA TGTGCCAGCAGCCAAGGTCGGAGGGGCTCCGGGGAGCTGTTTTTT. Its protein product is CASSQGRRGSGELFF.

A note on this clonotype: Sequence at one end of the junction differs from germline and may be a read error. CDR3 bases: TGTGCCAGCAGTCCCGGGACTACCGTGTTCTTC. It translates to CASSPGTTVFF. The chain joins TRBV12-3 or TRBV12-4 to TRBJ2-5; 7 nucleotides match TRBD2. The CDR3 spans 11 residues.

This clonotype was counted a few times. This chain links TRBV4-2 with TRBJ2-5; TRBD2 agrees at 8 bases. V lost 3 bases to trimming and J lost 2 bases; unmatched junction nucleotides: 8. The CDR3 consists of 16 residues. Germline lookup yields CDR1 LGHNA and CDR2 YNFKEQ. The CDR3 nucleotides read TGTGCCAGCAGCCAGGGTCGGCGGGGGGAGCAAGAGACCCAGTACTTC. This translates into CASSQGRRGEQETQYF.

There are a few counts of this clonotype. The CDR3 sequence: CASSQDTSAGVRDEQYF. The CDR3 bases are TGCGCCAGCAGCCAAGATACATCGGCGGGAGTTCGAGACGAGCAGTACTTC. V usage is TRBV4-1 and J usage is TRBJ2-7; the match to TRBD2 covers 7 bases. Per the germline V gene, CDR1 is MGHRA and CDR2 is YSYEKL. CDR3 length equals 17 residues. The V and J ends lost 0 bases and 5 bases, in that order; junction bases with no gene match: 13.

This clonotype was picked up a small number of times. The J gene is TRBJ2-7, the V gene TRBV5-1; D possibly matches TRBD1 or TRBD2 (5 bases each). Per the germline V gene, CDR1 is SGHRS and CDR2 is YFSETQ. The ends were cut back, 0 bases at V and 6 bases at J, with 19 bases in the middle. The CDR3 length is 16 residues. The CDR3 here is CASSLDPGRLPSEQYF. CDR3 DNA sequence: TGCGCCAGCAGCTTGGATCCGGGACGACTGCCCTCCGAGCAGTACTTC.

The sample holds a few counts of this clonotype. V usage is TRBV5-1 and J usage is TRBJ2-5; 8 bases fit TRBD2. There are 15 residues in the CDR3. The germline CDR1 and CDR2 sequences are SGHRS and YFSETQ. Trimming removed 4 bases from V and 2 bases from J; junction bases left unmatched: 7. The CDR3 nucleotides read TGCGCCAGCAGCCTGGGACTAGTGGGGCAAGAGACCCAGTACTTC. Translation gives CASSLGLVGQETQYF.

The chain employs TRBV24-1 and TRBJ2-7; D gene ambiguous. V was shortened by 3 bases and J by 3 bases, with 8 bases between the two germline ends. The CDR3 consists of 13 residues. Germline V lookup: CDR1 KGHDR, CDR2 SFDVKD. The CDR3 protein is CATSDPVLYEQYF. Written as DNA, the CDR3 is TGTGCCACCAGTGATCCCGTCCTCTACGAGCAGTACTTC.

This clonotype occurred a few times. This sequence joins TRBV6-1 and TRBJ1-5; no reliable D call. The CDR3 totals 17 residues. V was shortened by 5 bases and J by 1 base, with 18 bases between the two germline ends. Per germline, CDR1 MNHNS and CDR2 SASEGT. Here the CDR3 DNA reads TGTGCCAGCAGTAAAGTAGTAGATCGTTCGAGCAATCAGCCCCAGCATTTT. It codes for CASSKVVDRSSNQPQHF.

This clonotype appeared a few times. This chain joins TRBV4-3 and TRBJ2-5; no clear D gene. The CDR3 runs 14 residues. Germline V gene sequence: CDR1 LGHNA, CDR2 YSLEER. Trimming cost V 0 bases and J 5 bases, with 10 bases left between them. CDR3 residues: CASSQDIARETQYF. The CDR3, as DNA: TGCGCCAGCAGCCAAGATATCGCAAGGGAGACCCAGTACTTC.

The genes are TRBV9 and TRBJ2-1, with D maybe TRBD2 (5 bases). The CDR3 covers 14 residues. From germline, CDR1 is SGDLS and CDR2 YYNGEE. The ends were cut back, 7 bases at V and 0 bases at J, with 11 bases in the middle. The CDR3 sequence is CASGRASSYNEQFF. The CDR3 region has the DNA TGTGCCAGCGGGCGGGCCAGCTCCTACAATGAGCAGTTCTTC.

The rearrangement links TRBV5-1 to TRBJ2-3; TRBD2 matches at 12 bases. The CDR3 has 17 amino acids. Germline V gives CDR1 SGHRS, CDR2 YFSETQ. Trimming at V came to 4 bases and at J to 4 bases, leaving 10 bases not matched to a gene. The CDR3 protein is CASSPILAGGRADTQYF. As DNA, the CDR3 is TGCGCCAGCAGCCCTATACTAGCGGGGGGCCGAGCAGATACGCAGTATTTT.

This chain links TRBV7-8 with TRBJ2-5; TRBD1 might be the D (6 bases). TRBJ2-7 matches the DNA end more closely, so the J call is doubtful. The V gene's germline CDR1 is SGHVS and CDR2 FQNEAQ. There are 14 residues in the CDR3. The CDR3 spells CASSLADRIYEQYF. As DNA, the CDR3 is TGTGCCAGCAGCTTAGCTGACAGGATTTACGAGCAGTACTTC.

As DNA, the CDR3 is TGTGCCAGCAGTTTAGCGGGAGAGCTCCTACCCGAGCAGTACTTC. Protein sequence: CASSLAGELLPEQYF. The chain carries TRBV28 and TRBJ2-7; TRBD2 matches at 7 bases. After removal of 2 bases from V and 6 bases from J, the junction contained 10 bases not matched to a gene. CDR1 and CDR2 (germline): MDHEN, SYDVKM. The CDR3 runs to 15 residues.

Turning to this clonotype: One end of the junction fails to match germline, which may point to a read error. V and J are TRBV11-1 and TRBJ2-2, with 7 bases lining up with TRBD2. The CDR3 runs to 20 residues. Germline values: CDR1 SGHAT, CDR2 FQDESV (reference sequence). The CDR3 reads CASSPREGGTTGTYTGVLFF. The CDR3 DNA follows: TGTGCCAGCAGCCCCCGAGAGGGAGGGACTACCGGAACTTACACCGGGGTGCTGTTTTTT.

Only a few counts were recorded for this clonotype. The chain is built from TRBV5-1 and TRBJ1-4, with a weak D call TRBD1 (5 bases). Deletions cut 0 bases from V and 7 bases from J, with 13 bases between. The CDR3 loop spans 15 amino acids. The V gene's germline CDR1 is SGHRS and CDR2 YFSETQ. CDR3 protein: CASSLGGLGGEKLFF. CDR3 bases: TGCGCCAGCAGCTTGGGAGGCCTGGGGGGTGAAAAACTGTTTTTT.

This clonotype has at least ten counts. This chain links TRBV4-2 with TRBJ2-1; D not certain. Looked up from germline, CDR1 is LGHNA and CDR2 is YNFKEQ. V lost 0 bases and J lost 1, with 7 bases in between. The CDR3 spans 15 residues. CDR3 residues: CASSQDLASYNEQFF. The CDR3 DNA reads as TGTGCCAGCAGCCAAGATCTTGCTTCCTACAATGAGCAGTTCTTC.

This clonotype was detected a few times. The chain combines TRBV3-1 with TRBJ2-7; a possible D gene is TRBD2 (6 bases). The V end lost 1 base, the J end lost 4 bases, and 11 bases lay between the germline ends. Germline V lookup: CDR1 LGHDT, CDR2 YNNKEL (reference sequence). The CDR3 spans 14 residues. DNA for the CDR3: TGTGCCAGCAGCCAAGCCGGGAGTAATTACGAGCAGTACTTC. Translating it yields CASSQAGSNYEQYF.

This clonotype has only a few counts. The chain uses TRBV25-1 and TRBJ2-1; a possible D gene is TRBD2 (5 bases). Germline V gives CDR1 MGHDK, CDR2 SYGVNS. The V end lost 2 bases, the J end lost 1 base, and 21 bases lay between the germline ends. The CDR3 has 19 amino acids. CDR3 DNA: TGTGCCAGCAGTGAACGTCCCAGCGATGTGTGGAGGTCCTACAATGAGCAGTTCTTC. Its protein product is CASSERPSDVWRSYNEQFF. Full variable domain (missing parts from reference TRBV25-1 and TRBJ2-1): EADIYQTPRYLVIGTGKKITLECSQTMGHDKMYWYQQDPGMELHLIHYSYGVNSTEKGDLSSESTVSRIRTEHFPLTLESARPSHTSQYLCASSERPSDVWRSYNEQFFGPGTRLTVL.